Shown below are 10 T cell receptor beta chains from a single sample sequenced in a study of regulatory T cells in long-lasting Graves disease (dated by TCRdb to the early 2020s). The time point label, read with the paper, signifies: newly diagnosed GD, antithyroid drugs for less than 3 months. RNA was extracted from PBMCs in TRIzol for both TCR sequencing and RNA sequencing. The library came from multiplex PCR. Sequencing was performed on an Illumina HiSeq 4000. CDR3 regions were amplified by Arm-PCR with iRepertoire HTBI primers to construct TCR beta libraries. The public reads were reprocessed in TCRdb via fastp at Q25 and MiXCR, keeping in-frame beta chains. Rows with a matching CDR3 protein are joined into one entry that keeps the most common DNA and genes. In all, the sample holds about 430,000 distinct CDR3 sequences, and roughly 15% of those were seen once. Jointly, the top ten make up over 7% of the sample.

Separately, the same data were catalogued under a study of T cells in Graves' hyperthyroidism and ophthalmopathy.

Sequenced here: peripheral blood mononuclear cells (PBMCs), sampled at new diagnosis, from a patient treated with antithyroid drugs. The source of these receptors is a woman aged 40-49 years with Graves disease. Donor details come from another sample of the same person, matched by shared clones.

This clonotype was picked up many times. The rearrangement joins TRBV3-1 to TRBJ1-1, with 11 bases lining up with TRBD1. The CDR3 runs to 16 residues. The germline V gene has CDR1 LGHDT and CDR2 YNNKEL (reference sequence). Trimming took 2 bases from V and 7 from J; bases not matched to a gene: 9. The DNA for the CDR3 is TGTGCCAGCAGCCAAATACGGACAGGGGGCGAAGATGAAGCTTTCTTT. This gives the protein CASSQIRTGGEDEAFF. The variable domain in full, with the rest retrieved from reference TRBV3-1 and TRBJ1-1, is DTAVSQTPKYLVTQMGNDKSIKCEQNLGHDTMYWYKQDSKKFLKIMFSYNNKELIINETVPNRFSPKSPDKAHLNLHINSLELGDSAVYFCASSQIRTGGEDEAFFGQGTRLTVV.

This clonotype was observed a few times. The CDR3 loop reads CASSSPTGVSEQYF. The CDR3 DNA reads TGTGCCAGCAGCTCCCCGACAGGCGTCTCCGAGCAGTACTTC. The chain combines TRBV7-8 with TRBJ2-7, with a possible D match to TRBD1 (6 bases). Per the germline V gene, CDR1 is SGHVS and CDR2 is FQNEAQ. Trimming took 4 bases from V and 6 from J, leaving 16 bases between them. This CDR3 has 14 residues.

This clonotype was seen a few times. The chain uses TRBV18 and TRBJ1-1; D is unresolved. The CDR3 sequence is 15 residues long. Germline CDR1 reads KGHSH; CDR2 reads LQKENI. Trimming stripped 6 bases from V and 1 base from J, with 15 bases between. The DNA of the CDR3 is TGTGCCAGCTCTAACCCCGTAATTCGGAACACTGAAGCTTTCTTT. Its translation is CASSNPVIRNTEAFF.

This clonotype was seen many times. One junction end does not reproduce the germline sequence, and a read error may be involved. The chain has TRBV5-5 and TRBJ2-3, with D perhaps matching TRBD2 (6 bases). The CDR3 length is 14 residues. Per germline, CDR1 SGHKS and CDR2 YYEKEE (reference sequence). The CDR3 DNA is TGCGCCAGCAGCCCTCCTGGAGGGGCAGATACGCAGTATTTT. Translated, it gives CASSPPGGADTQYF.

This clonotype has at least ten counts. The chain employs TRBV6-2 or TRBV6-3 and TRBJ2-7; 11 bases are shared with TRBD1. V lost 6 bases, J lost 1 base, and 5 bases stayed unmatched. The germline V gene has CDR1 MNHEY and CDR2 SVGEGT. The CDR3 has 15 amino acids. The CDR3 DNA follows: TGTGCCAGCAGGGACAGGGGGCGGAGGTCCTACGAGCAGTACTTC. Translation gives CASRDRGRRSYEQYF.

This clonotype has just a few counts. The rearrangement uses TRBV6-2 or TRBV6-3 and TRBJ1-1; 7 bases align to TRBD1. Trimming cost V 6 bases and J 4 bases; bases outside gene matches: 17. The CDR3 has 17 amino acids. From germline, CDR1 is MNHEY and CDR2 SVGEGT. The CDR3 nucleotides are TGTGCCAGCAGGCGAACCCCTGACAGGGCCTTTAGCACTGAAGCTTTCTTT. Protein product: CASRRTPDRAFSTEAFF.

The rearrangement links TRBV5-5 to TRBJ2-1; D is uncertain. The CDR3 is 14 residues long. Germline CDR1 and CDR2: SGHKS and YYEKEE (reference sequence). Deletions cut 7 bases from V and 0 bases from J, with 11 bases between. The CDR3 coding sequence is TGTGCCAGCGGCCTCGCAACCTCCTACAATGAGCAGTTCTTC. It codes for CASGLATSYNEQFF. The variable domain in full, with the rest retrieved from reference TRBV5-5 and TRBJ2-1, is DAGVTQSPTHLIKTRGQQVTLRCSPISGHKSVSWYQQVLGQGPQFIFQYYEKEERGRGNFPDRFSARQFPNYSSELNVNALLLGDSALYLCASGLATSYNEQFFGPGTRLTVL.

This clonotype was counted at least ten times. V and J are TRBV28 and TRBJ2-1; 8 bases are shared with TRBD1. Per germline, CDR1 MDHEN and CDR2 SYDVKM. V dropped 4 bases and J dropped 0; count of bases not matched to a gene: 20. This CDR3 is built from 21 residues. CDR3 protein: CASSSYRPDRDWSSSYNEQFF. The DNA of the CDR3 is TGTGCCAGCAGTTCCTATAGGCCGGACAGGGATTGGTCGAGCTCCTACAATGAGCAGTTCTTC.

In regard to this clonotype: Possible read error: a much larger clone is one base away. The chain employs TRBV28 and TRBJ1-1; D is undetermined. Germline V gene data show CDR1 as MDHEN and CDR2 as SYDVKM. The CDR3 totals 12 residues. Trimming left V 7 bases short and J 11 bases short, with 17 bases between. CDR3 protein: CASTLGREDAFF. DNA for the CDR3: TGTGCCAGCACTCTAGGAAGGGAGGATGCTTTCTTT.

This rearrangement joins TRBV6-1 to TRBJ2-1; D unclear. The CDR3 has 15 amino acids. V was shortened by 1 base and J by 1 base, with 8 bases between the two germline ends. The germline CDR1 and CDR2 sequences are MNHNS and SASEGT. The CDR3 loop reads CASSEGWASYNEQFF. The DNA of the CDR3 is TGTGCCAGCAGTGAAGGATGGGCTTCCTACAATGAGCAGTTCTTC.